One sample yielded the 9 T cell receptor beta chains listed below, sequenced in a study of OX40 agonist ivuxolimab in advanced cancers. Repertoires were generated with immunoSEQ multiplex PCR, while TCRdb's copy carries only in-frame clones and drops some. The repertoire includes roughly 54,000 clones, roughly 81% of them detected once, and 1.2% sits in the top ten. This material consisted of CD4+ or CD8+ T cells sorted from blood, taken in a trial of the OX40 agonist ivuxolimab. The source is an adult with an advanced solid tumor such as melanoma, head and neck, liver or kidney cancer.

V usage is TRBV29-1 and J usage is TRBJ2-1, with 8 bases matching TRBD2. J gave up 3 bases and V 6 bases, and 4 bases lay outside the gene matches. Per the germline V gene, CDR1 is SQVTM and CDR2 is ANQGSEA. The CDR3 spans 13 residues. The CDR3 region is CSVLAELYNEQFF. The CDR3, as DNA: TGCAGCGTACTAGCGGAACTCTACAATGAGCAGTTCTTC.

The J gene is TRBJ2-5, the V gene TRBV29-1; no definite D call. The CDR3 is 11 residues long. CDR1 is SQVTM, CDR2 ANQGSEA, per germline. V lost 6 bases and J 3 bases, leaving 8 bases between the germline ends. In DNA form, the CDR3 reads TGCAGCGTCGACTCAAAAGAGACCCAGTACTTC. Encoded protein: CSVDSKETQYF.

The genes are TRBV27 and TRBJ1-1; no definite D call. The V end was cut by 5 bases, the J end by 4 bases, with 17 bases between. Germline V lookup: CDR1 MNHEY, CDR2 SMNVEV (reference sequence). The CDR3 has 15 residues. CDR3 nucleotides: TGTGCCAGCAGTCCCCGGGGTACCGCCCCCACTGAAGCTTTCTTT. Amino acid sequence: CASSPRGTAPTEAFF.

The chain has TRBV29-1 and TRBJ2-5, with 7 nucleotides matching TRBD2. The V segment lost 6 bases and the J segment 5 bases; nucleotides outside the gene matches: 6. CDR1 is SQVTM and CDR2 is ANQGSEA in the germline V gene. CDR3 length: 12 amino acids. Here the CDR3 DNA reads TGCAGCGTGGCGGGAGTTTGGGAGACCCAGTACTTC. Residues: CSVAGVWETQYF.

The rearrangement joins TRBV14 to TRBJ2-1; 8 bases fit TRBD2. The CDR3 extends over 14 amino acids. Germline loops: CDR1 SGHDN, CDR2 FVKESK. V shed 3 bases, J shed 6 bases, and the junction held 4 bases outside the gene matches. The CDR3 loop is CASSHTREGNEQFF. The CDR3 nucleotides read TGTGCCAGCAGCCATACCCGGGAGGGCAATGAGCAGTTCTTC.

This chain uses TRBV19 with TRBJ2-1, with D unclear. Trimming cost V 5 bases and J 5 bases, with 7 bases left between them. Germline loops: CDR1 LNHDA, CDR2 SQIVND (reference sequence). The CDR3 runs 12 residues. The CDR3 spells CASSVKHNEQFF. Written as DNA, the CDR3 is TGTGCCAGTAGTGTCAAGCACAATGAGCAGTTCTTC.

J is TRBJ1-4 and V is TRBV2; D is unresolved. Germline V CDR1 and CDR2: SNHLY, FYNNEI. V shed 7 bases and J shed 7 bases, with 16 bases lying between them. CDR3 length equals 14 residues. CDR3 sequence (DNA): TGTGCCAGCACCGCAGGCGGTGTTGTTGAAAAACTGTTTTTT. Its protein product is CASTAGGVVEKLFF.

This clone was found once. The J gene is TRBJ2-7, the V gene TRBV7-2; the match to TRBD2 covers 7 bases. The CDR3 spans 16 residues. From germline, CDR1 is SGHTA and CDR2 FQGNSA. The ends lost 1 base at V and 1 base at J; junction bases unmatched: 7. The CDR3 loop reads CASSLGPSGNSYEQYF. CDR3 DNA sequence: TGTGCCAGCAGCTTAGGACCCAGCGGGAATTCCTACGAGCAGTACTTC.

The genes are TRBV2 and TRBJ2-5; 7 nucleotides line up with TRBD1. Germline-derived CDR1 and CDR2 are SNHLY and FYNNEI. The CDR3 has 18 amino acids. V lost 6 bases and J lost 3; bases outside the gene matches: 19. The CDR3 spells CASRGFRANRGREETQYF. In DNA, the CDR3 is TGTGCCAGCAGGGGATTCCGGGCAAACAGGGGCCGGGAAGAGACCCAGTACTTC.